This T cell receptor (beta chain) was retrieved from a study of cytomegalovirus exposure and HLA in healthy donors. Overall study findings and caveats: Reports credit the classifier with highly specific, highly sensitive diagnosis of cytomegalovirus status. Cytomegalovirus-associated TCR beta chains were listed, numbering over 150. In the 130 or so validation repertoires, approximately 93% of cluster scores exceeded 0, per a later analysis.

This table comes from immunoSEQ multiplex PCR, and its TCRdb copy is limited to in-frame clones, with some not included. There are tens of thousands of clones in the sample; around 92% occur only once, and 0.95% to 1.5% lies in the top ten. The sample holds one count of this clone. Its antigen is unknown. The CDR3 contains 16 residues. The germline V gene encodes CDR1 SGHRS and CDR2 YFSETQ. Trimming took 3 bases from V and 0 from J; bases not matched to a gene: 3. Specimen: PBMCs. The TCR originated in a woman younger than 30 in good health and CMV-seronegative. This rearrangement joins TRBV5-1 to TRBJ1-6; the match to TRBD1 covers 7 bases. The CDR3 is CASSWAGGSYNSPLHF. The CDR3 nucleotides are TGCGCCAGCAGCTGGGCAGGGGGCTCCTATAATTCACCCCTCCACTTT.